Listed below are T cell receptor beta chains from one sample, sequenced in a study of cytomegalovirus exposure and HLA in healthy donors. Some clones are missing from TCRdb's copy, which holds only in-frame ones; the method was immunoSEQ multiplex PCR. The profile covers some 190,000 clones, with about four fifths appearing a single time and approximately 5% taken by the ten largest. Sequenced material: PBMCs. The receptors shown here come from a man in his thirties or forties in good health and CMV-seropositive. The CDR3 runs from the conserved cysteine through the conserved F or W. Fields, in order: J gene, D gene, clone size, V gene, CDR3 protein, CDR3 DNA. D genes are given only for firm matches. Where a row states a size, it is once, few, many or the class of an expanded clone; other rows omit it.

J: TRBJ2-6
D: -
size: few
V: TRBV5-6
CDR3: CASSLTGANVLTF
DNA: TGTGCCAGCAGCTTGACAGGGGCCAACGTCCTGACTTTC

J: TRBJ1-4
D: TRBD1
size: -
V: TRBV29-1
CDR3: CSVKNEGAIEKLFF
DNA: TGCAGCGTAAAAAACGAGGGGGCCATTGAAAAACTGTTTTTT

J: TRBJ2-3
D: -
size: -
V: TRBV5-1
CDR3: CASSLGGSGTDTQYF
DNA: TGCGCCAGCAGCTTGGGAGGTTCGGGCACAGATACGCAGTATTTT

J: TRBJ2-7
D: -
size: -
V: TRBV30
CDR3: CAWSVMRYEQYF
DNA: TGTGCCTGGAGTGTGATGCGTTACGAGCAGTACTTC

J: TRBJ2-2
D: TRBD1
size: -
V: TRBV5-1
CDR3: CASSLTGQAGRELFF
DNA: TGCGCCAGCAGCTTGACGGGACAGGCCGGGCGGGAGCTGTTTTTT

J: TRBJ2-1
D: -
size: few
V: TRBV5-1
CDR3: CASSISVGDEQFF
DNA: TGCGCCAGCAGTATTAGCGTGGGTGATGAGCAGTTCTTC

J: TRBJ2-5
D: TRBD1
size: -
V: TRBV28
CDR3: CASTLGQGVFEQYF
DNA: TGTGCCAGCACCCTGGGACAGGGGGTGTTTGAGCAGTACTTC

J: TRBJ2-3
D: -
size: -
V: TRBV6-5
CDR3: CASTRDREVSDTQYF
DNA: TGTGCCAGCACCAGAGACAGGGAGGTTTCAGATACGCAGTATTTT

J: TRBJ2-7
D: -
size: once
V: TRBV29-1
CDR3: CSASLGGHEQYF
DNA: TGCAGCGCGTCCCTTGGAGGCCACGAGCAGTACTTC

J: TRBJ2-7
D: TRBD1
size: -
V: TRBV9
CDR3: CASSVEGQSADEQYF
DNA: TGTGCCAGCAGCGTAGAGGGACAGTCAGCTGACGAGCAGTACTTC

J: TRBJ2-2
D: -
size: -
V: TRBV11-3
CDR3: CASSLQAPGELFF
DNA: TGTGCCAGCAGCTTGCAGGCGCCCGGGGAGCTGTTTTTT

J: TRBJ1-3
D: -
size: -
V: TRBV6-6
CDR3: CASRGGDILSGNTIYF
DNA: TGTGCCAGCAGGGGGGGTGACATCCTCTCTGGAAACACCATATATTTT

J: TRBJ2-6
D: -
size: few
V: TRBV2
CDR3: CASKEAQANVLTF
DNA: TGTGCCAGCAAGGAAGCCCAGGCCAACGTCCTGACTTTC

J: TRBJ2-7
D: -
size: -
V: TRBV30
CDR3: CAWSGLVGSGEQYF
DNA: TGTGCCTGGAGTGGACTAGTGGGGTCCGGGGAGCAGTACTTC

J: TRBJ1-5
D: -
size: -
V: TRBV19
CDR3: CASSKQGRVNQPQHF
DNA: TGTGCCAGTAGTAAGCAGGGGAGAGTCAATCAGCCCCAGCATTTT

J: TRBJ2-3
D: -
size: -
V: TRBV30
CDR3: CAWVRGSTDTQYF
DNA: TGTGCCTGGGTCCGAGGGAGCACAGATACGCAGTATTTT

J: TRBJ1-4
D: -
size: -
V: TRBV7-2
CDR3: CASSRLTNEKLFF
DNA: TGTGCCAGCAGTCGGTTGACTAATGAAAAACTGTTTTTT

J: TRBJ2-1
D: TRBD2
size: -
V: TRBV5-1
CDR3: CASRSSGGSSYNEQFF
DNA: TGCGCCAGCAGAAGTAGCGGGGGGAGCTCCTACAATGAGCAGTTCTTC

J: TRBJ2-1
D: TRBD2
size: -
V: TRBV7-6
CDR3: CASSSSTSGLNEQFF
DNA: TGTGCCAGCAGCTCTTCAACTAGCGGGCTAAATGAGCAGTTCTTC

J: TRBJ2-1
D: TRBD1
size: -
V: TRBV4-1
CDR3: CASSADRGYNEQFF
DNA: TGCGCCAGCAGCGCCGACAGGGGGTACAATGAGCAGTTCTTC

J: TRBJ1-5
D: -
size: -
V: TRBV4-3
CDR3: CASSPSTQASNQPQHF
DNA: TGCGCCAGCAGCCCATCCACGCAGGCTAGCAATCAGCCCCAGCATTTT

J: TRBJ1-1
D: TRBD1
size: -
V: TRBV29-1
CDR3: CSGLGQLDTEAFF
DNA: TGCAGCGGCCTGGGACAGCTCGACACTGAAGCTTTCTTT

J: TRBJ2-1
D: -
size: -
V: TRBV19
CDR3: CASSTPPGNEQFF
DNA: TGTGCCAGTAGTACCCCCCCCGGCAATGAGCAGTTCTTC

J: TRBJ1-1
D: -
size: -
V: TRBV19
CDR3: CASSIGPTEAFF
DNA: TGTGCCAGTAGTATAGGGCCCACTGAAGCTTTCTTT

J: TRBJ2-4
D: -
size: few
V: TRBV5-4
CDR3: CASSLAAGDNIQYF
DNA: TGTGCCAGCAGCTTAGCGGCAGGAGACAACATTCAGTACTTC

J: TRBJ1-2
D: -
size: -
V: TRBV28
CDR3: CASSLGALNYGYTF
DNA: TGTGCCAGCAGTTTGGGGGCTCTTAACTATGGCTACACCTTC

J: TRBJ1-2
D: -
size: -
V: TRBV6-4
CDR3: CASTVDVGGNYGYTF
DNA: TGTGCCAGCACGGTGGACGTGGGGGGTAACTATGGCTACACCTTC

J: TRBJ2-1
D: -
size: -
V: TRBV9
CDR3: CASSVAYSSYNEQFF
DNA: TGTGCCAGCAGCGTAGCGTATAGCTCCTACAATGAGCAGTTCTTC

J: TRBJ2-1
D: -
size: -
V: TRBV10-3
CDR3: CAISESGVRNNEQFF
DNA: TGTGCCATCAGTGAGTCGGGCGTTAGAAACAATGAGCAGTTCTTC

J: TRBJ2-7
D: -
size: -
V: TRBV5-6
CDR3: CASTPGTRYHEQYF
DNA: TGTGCCAGCACCCCCGGGACAAGGTACCACGAGCAGTACTTC

J: TRBJ1-2
D: -
size: -
V: TRBV7-9
CDR3: CSSSLSPGWIDGYTF
DNA: TGTTCCAGCAGCTTATCTCCAGGGTGGATTGATGGCTACACCTTC

J: TRBJ2-2
D: -
size: -
V: TRBV5-6
CDR3: CASSWGDGGELFF
DNA: TGTGCCAGCAGCTGGGGGGATGGAGGGGAGCTGTTTTTT

J: TRBJ2-7
D: -
size: -
V: TRBV9
CDR3: CASSVSWGVVEQYF
DNA: TGTGCCAGCAGCGTATCTTGGGGGGTGGTCGAGCAGTACTTC